Listed below are T cell receptor beta chains from one sample, sequenced in a study of blood T cell repertoires in COVID-19. Here immunoSEQ multiplex PCR was the method, and the copy in TCRdb shows in-frame clones only, minus some. The sample holds hundreds of thousands of clones, 83% seen once. Sequenced material: peripheral blood. Source of these receptors: a woman in her forties or fifties who had recovered from COVID-19. CDR3s include the opening cysteine and the closing phenylalanine or tryptophan. A D gene is named only where the DNA matches it firmly. The size field is filled for only some rows; it gives once, few, many or a size class.

abundance	d_gene	v_gene	j_gene	CDR3aa	CDR3nt
few	TRBD1	TRBV28	TRBJ1-5	CASREGAGQPQHF	TGTGCCAGCAGGGAGGGGGCCGGTCAGCCCCAGCATTTT
few	TRBD1	TRBV9	TRBJ2-1	CASSHQTKTGGDEQFF	TGTGCCAGCAGCCACCAGACAAAGACAGGGGGAGATGAGCAGTTCTTC
NA	TRBD1	TRBV5-4	TRBJ2-3	CASSLRQGARDTQYF	TGTGCCAGCAGCCTAAGACAGGGGGCAAGAGATACGCAGTATTTT
NA	NA	TRBV10-3	TRBJ2-5	CAISESEGMVAETQYF	TGTGCCATCAGTGAGTCGGAGGGAATGGTCGCGGAGACCCAGTACTTC
NA	TRBD2	TRBV5-1	TRBJ2-1	CASSFVLLATDYNEQFF	TGCGCCAGCAGCTTCGTCCTACTAGCGACCGACTACAATGAGCAGTTCTTC
NA	TRBD2	TRBV27	TRBJ2-1	CASSITSGSYNEQFF	TGTGCCAGCAGTATTACTAGCGGCTCCTACAATGAGCAGTTCTTC
NA	NA	TRBV7-2	TRBJ2-1	CASSSFTVKPHEQFF	TGTGCCAGCAGCTCCTTCACGGTCAAACCCCATGAGCAGTTCTTC
NA	NA	TRBV20-1	TRBJ1-5	CSASGPDQPQHF	TGCAGTGCTAGTGGGCCCGATCAGCCCCAGCATTTT
NA	NA	TRBV4-2	TRBJ1-1	CASSQSSGGVNTEAFF	TGTGCCAGCAGCCAATCTTCGGGAGGGGTGAACACTGAAGCTTTCTTT
NA	TRBD1	TRBV24-1	TRBJ1-5	CANQIPQGVGNQPQHF	TGTGCCAACCAAATCCCACAGGGGGTCGGCAATCAGCCCCAGCATTTT
NA	NA	TRBV19	TRBJ2-7	CASTPGFLPYEQYF	TGTGCCAGTACCCCGGGGTTCCTGCCCTACGAGCAGTACTTC
NA	TRBD2	TRBV6-5	TRBJ2-2	CASTGLALTGELFF	TGTGCCAGCACCGGACTAGCCCTAACCGGGGAGCTGTTTTTT
NA	NA	TRBV28	TRBJ1-1	CASRARESEAFF	TGTGCCAGCAGAGCGCGGGAATCCGAAGCTTTCTTT
NA	NA	TRBV28	TRBJ2-1	CASVLREEQFF	TGTGCCAGCGTCCTTAGGGAGGAGCAGTTCTTC
NA	TRBD1	TRBV10-3	TRBJ1-2	CATGQGERSGYTF	TGTGCCACGGGACAGGGAGAACGTAGTGGCTACACCTTC
NA	NA	TRBV18	TRBJ1-3	CASSPGPTSGNTIYF	TGTGCCAGCTCACCAGGGCCGACCTCTGGAAACACCATATATTTT
NA	TRBD2	TRBV2	TRBJ2-1	CASSPRRGGAAEQFF	TGTGCCAGCAGCCCGCGGCGGGGGGGTGCGGCTGAGCAGTTCTTC
NA	NA	TRBV6-5	TRBJ1-1	CASSYEVMNTEAFF	TGTGCCAGCAGTTACGAGGTCATGAACACTGAAGCTTTCTTT
once	NA	TRBV4-3	TRBJ1-6	CASSQAGHDNSPLHF	TGCGCCAGCAGCCAAGCGGGACACGATAATTCACCCCTCCACTTT
NA	NA	TRBV20-1	TRBJ1-1	CSVRQVEAFF	TGCAGTGTTCGACAGGTTGAAGCTTTCTTT
NA	TRBD2	TRBV3-1/TRBV3-2	TRBJ2-5	CASKLRGSVHETQYF	TGTGCCAGCAAACTCCGCGGGAGTGTTCACGAGACCCAGTACTTC
NA	NA	TRBV4-1	TRBJ1-4	CASSQVRGQEKLFF	TGCGCCAGCAGCCAAGTCAGGGGTCAGGAAAAACTGTTTTTT
NA	TRBD2	TRBV14	TRBJ2-3	CASSQDWSGVRTDTQYF	TGTGCCAGCAGCCAAGATTGGAGCGGGGTCCGCACAGATACGCAGTATTTT
NA	NA	TRBV6-5	TRBJ1-5	CASRKGDTNQPQHF	TGTGCCAGCAGAAAGGGGGACACAAATCAGCCCCAGCATTTT
NA	TRBD1	TRBV19	TRBJ1-1	CASKVVGTENTEAFF	TGTGCCAGTAAGGTAGTCGGGACAGAGAACACTGAAGCTTTCTTT
NA	NA	TRBV27	TRBJ1-2	CASTYQGQGDYGYTF	TGTGCCAGCACCTATCAGGGGCAGGGAGACTATGGCTACACCTTC
NA	NA	TRBV27	TRBJ2-2	CASRTTPDTGELFF	TGTGCCAGCAGAACCACTCCGGACACCGGGGAGCTGTTTTTT
NA	NA	TRBV19	TRBJ2-1	CASTLTSTYNEQFF	TGTGCCAGTACCTTGACTAGTACCTACAATGAGCAGTTCTTC
NA	TRBD1	TRBV7-2	TRBJ2-2	CASRRTGGGPTGELFF	TGTGCCAGCAGACGGACAGGGGGCGGCCCCACCGGGGAGCTGTTTTTT
NA	NA	TRBV28	TRBJ1-5	CASSLMWQGNQGAQHF	TGTGCCAGCAGTTTAATGTGGCAGGGAAACCAAGGGGCCCAGCATTTT
NA	TRBD2	TRBV3-1/TRBV3-2	TRBJ2-1	CASSQAVAGITNEQFF	TGTGCCAGCAGCCAAGCGGTAGCGGGAATTACCAATGAGCAGTTCTTC
once	TRBD2	TRBV28	TRBJ2-7	CASSFPPPSGYEQYF	TGTGCCAGCAGTTTCCCCCCCCCTAGCGGATACGAGCAGTACTTC
NA	NA	TRBV11-1	TRBJ1-2	CASSTGTIGYTF	TGTGCCAGCAGCACCGGGACTATTGGCTACACCTTC
few	NA	TRBV6-2/TRBV6-3	TRBJ1-6	CASCRGVNSPLHF	TGTGCCAGCTGCCGGGGGGTTAATTCACCCCTCCACTTT
once	NA	TRBV29-1	TRBJ2-5	CSVETGGRETQYF	TGCAGCGTTGAAACCGGAGGGAGAGAGACCCAGTACTTC
once	NA	TRBV5-1	TRBJ2-7	CASSASSPYEQYF	TGCGCCAGCAGCGCCTCGAGTCCCTACGAGCAGTACTTC
NA	TRBD2	TRBV6-1	TRBJ2-3	CASSEEAGGPTDTQYF	TGTGCCAGCAGTGAGGAGGCGGGGGGACCCACAGATACGCAGTATTTT
NA	NA	TRBV4-1	TRBJ1-4	CASSLGAANEKLFF	TGCGCCAGCAGCCTGGGGGCTGCTAATGAAAAACTGTTTTTT
NA	TRBD1	TRBV18	TRBJ1-2	CASSPGQGFYGYTF	TGTGCCAGCTCACCGGGACAGGGGTTCTATGGCTACACCTTC
NA	TRBD1	TRBV9	TRBJ1-2	CASSGGDRAGYTF	TGTGCCAGCAGCGGAGGGGACAGAGCTGGCTACACCTTC
NA	NA	TRBV28	TRBJ2-2	CASSLEAPNTGELFF	TGTGCCAGCAGTTTAGAGGCTCCGAACACCGGGGAGCTGTTTTTT
NA	TRBD2	TRBV27	TRBJ2-3	CASSSDGTTTDTQYF	TGTGCCAGCAGTTCCGACGGGACTACAACAGATACGCAGTATTTT
NA	NA	TRBV10-3	TRBJ1-1	CAISDRGNTEAFF	TGTGCCATCAGTGACAGAGGGAACACTGAAGCTTTCTTT
NA	TRBD1	TRBV7-2	TRBJ2-1	CASKGDRGHNEQFF	TGTGCCAGCAAAGGGGACAGGGGTCACAATGAGCAGTTCTTC
NA	TRBD1	TRBV5-1	TRBJ1-2	CASRAGTGVFMYGYTF	TGCGCCAGCAGGGCCGGGACAGGGGTCTTCATGTATGGCTACACCTTC